These 18 T cell receptor beta chains originate from one sample sequenced in a study of identical twins. TCRdb re-analysed the 5' RACE reads in MiXCR, keeping a single row per CDR3 protein. Among under 350,000 distinct CDR3 sequences listed, 8.5% to 9.5% were seen once. In addition, the sample was reused for a study of yellow fever vaccine responses in identical twins.

Sequenced material: CD8+ T cells sorted from blood. These receptors were collected from a woman aged 18-29 years in good health.

Ten or more counts support this clonotype. V gene TRBV27 combines with J gene TRBJ2-3; 10 nucleotides agree with TRBD2. Germline-derived CDR1 and CDR2 are MNHEY and SMNVEV (reference sequence). V shed 1 base and J 1 base; nucleotides not matched to a gene: 8. The CDR3 runs to 18 residues. CDR3 coding DNA: TGTGCCAGCAGTTTATTTTCTAGCGGGGGTCTGGGCACAGATACGCAGTATTTT. Translating gives CASSLFSSGGLGTDTQYF.

The J gene is TRBJ2-7, the V gene TRBV4-3; 7 positions agree with TRBD1. With V trimmed by 1 base and J by 6 bases, 3 bases remained unmatched. The CDR3 is 13 residues long. The V gene's germline CDR1 is LGHNA and CDR2 YSLEER. CDR3 sequence reads: CASSQATGSEQYF. The CDR3, as DNA: TGCGCCAGCAGCCAAGCGACAGGGAGCGAGCAGTACTTC.

This clonotype was counted only a few times. The chain links TRBV7-3 to TRBJ2-2, with a possible D match to TRBD1 (6 bases). The CDR3 is 16 amino acids. CDR1 SGHTA and CDR2 FQGTGA come from the germline V gene. Trimming removed 5 bases from V and 6 bases from J, with 19 bases in between. In DNA, the CDR3 is TGTGCCAGCAGCCCGTTACAGGGTGTGATGGCCGGGGAGCTGTTTTTT. Translated: CASSPLQGVMAGELFF. The complete variable domain, with remaining parts taken from reference TRBV7-3 and TRBJ2-2, reads GAGVSQTPSNKVTEKGKYVELRCDPISGHTALYWYRQSLGQGPEFLIYFQGTGAADDSGLPNDRFFAVRPEGSVSTLKIQRTERGDSAVYLCASSPLQGVMAGELFFGEGSRLTVL.

This clonotype was counted a few times. The conserved closing phenylalanine or tryptophan is absent in this CDR3, likely reflecting a read error. The limits of the CDR3 on the DNA are not certain, so only TCRdb's listed CDR3 is given. CDR3: CASSDPSG. The chain combines TRBV6-4 with TRBJ2-7; TRBD2 is the table's D call and was not checked against the DNA. Termini included, the CDR3 measures 8 amino acids. Germline CDR1 and CDR2: MRHNA and SNTAGT.

The rearrangement uses TRBV13 and TRBJ2-1; D is ambiguous. The CDR3 sequence is 11 residues long. V lost 2 bases, J lost 9 bases, and 5 bases lay in between. Per the germline V gene, CDR1 is PRHDT and CDR2 is FYEKMQ (reference sequence). The CDR3 protein is CASSLLSEQFF. The CDR3 DNA reads TGTGCCAGCAGCTTACTGAGTGAGCAGTTCTTC.

The J gene is TRBJ2-3, the V gene TRBV15, with D possibly matching TRBD1 (5 bases). The V gene lost 1 base and the J gene lost 8 bases, with 19 bases spanning the gap. CDR1 and CDR2 (germline): LNHNV, YYDKDF (reference sequence). The length of the CDR3 is 16 residues. The CDR3 is CATSRVNRQDKPTQYF. The CDR3 region has the DNA TGTGCCACCAGCAGAGTCAACCGCCAGGACAAACCTACGCAGTATTTT. The full variable domain, its missing parts supplied by reference TRBV15 and TRBJ2-3, is DAMVIQNPRYQVTQFGKPVTLSCSQTLNHNVMYWYQQKSSQAPKLLFHYYDKDFNNEADTPDNFQSRRPNTSFCFLDIRSPGLGDTAMYLCATSRVNRQDKPTQYFGPGTRLTVL.

The genes are TRBV4-2 and TRBJ2-2; 12 bases match TRBD2. This CDR3 has 17 residues. CDR1 LGHNA and CDR2 YNFKEQ come from the germline V gene. V shed 0 bases, J shed 5 bases, and the junction held 4 bases outside the gene matches. The CDR3 sequence: CASSQETSGRRTGELFF. For the CDR3, the DNA is TGTGCCAGCAGCCAAGAGACTAGCGGGAGAAGGACCGGGGAGCTGTTTTTT.

This chain joins TRBV18 and TRBJ2-1, with 9 bases lining up with TRBD1. The CDR3 loop spans 15 amino acids. The J segment lost 7 bases and the V segment lost 3 bases, leaving 7 bases of the junction unmatched. Germline V gene sequence: CDR1 KGHSH, CDR2 LQKENI. CDR3 DNA: TGTGCCAGCTCACCTCGACAGGGGGTATCAAATGAGCAGTTCTTC. This codes for CASSPRQGVSNEQFF.

This clonotype was counted many times. The CDR3 DNA reads as TGTGCCAGCAGTGAAGAGGGCACAGATACGCAGTATTTT. This encodes CASSEEGTDTQYF. The V gene is TRBV2, the J gene TRBJ2-3; D ambiguous. This CDR3 has 13 residues. Deletions cut 1 base from V and 1 base from J, with 3 bases between. Germline V gene sequence: CDR1 SNHLY, CDR2 FYNNEI.

At least ten counts were recorded for this clonotype. V usage is TRBV10-3 and J usage is TRBJ2-5; 7 bases line up with TRBD1. The CDR3 has 16 amino acids. CDR1 and CDR2 (germline): ENHRY, SYGVKD. The ends lost 2 bases at V and 3 bases at J; junction bases unmatched: 9. The CDR3: CAISERQGPPKETQYF. As DNA, the CDR3 is TGTGCCATCAGTGAGCGACAGGGCCCGCCTAAAGAGACCCAGTACTTC.

At least ten counts were recorded for this clonotype. The V and J genes are TRBV28 and TRBJ2-3, with D uncertain. Trimming left V 6 bases short and J 0 bases short, with 16 bases between. There are 16 residues in the CDR3. Germline V CDR1 and CDR2: MDHEN, SYDVKM. The CDR3: CASSPLSDGSTDTQYF. The CDR3 DNA sequence: TGTGCCAGCAGCCCCCTATCGGACGGAAGCACAGATACGCAGTATTTT.

The V gene is TRBV9, the J gene TRBJ1-1; D remains unclear. From germline, CDR1 is SGDLS and CDR2 YYNGEE. This CDR3 is 14 amino acids long. With 7 bases removed from V and 0 bases from J, the gap between germline ends came to 13 bases. CDR3: CASEGEGLNTEAFF. CDR3 coding DNA: TGTGCCAGCGAAGGAGAGGGCCTGAACACTGAAGCTTTCTTT.

There are many counts of this clonotype. This rearrangement joins TRBV29-1 to TRBJ2-1; TRBD2 agrees at 9 bases. Germline V gene data show CDR1 as SQVTM and CDR2 as ANQGSEA. Unmatched junction bases numbered 1, after V lost 4 bases and J lost 0 bases. The CDR3 covers 14 residues. In nucleotides, the CDR3 is TGCAGCGTTGGGGGACTAGCCTCCTACAATGAGCAGTTCTTC. Translation: CSVGGLASYNEQFF.

V is TRBV9 and J is TRBJ2-7; 9 positions match TRBD1. This CDR3 spans 16 amino acids. Germline V CDR1 and CDR2: SGDLS, YYNGEE. V lost 0 bases, J lost 2 bases, and 6 bases stayed unmatched. This CDR3 reads CASSVAGTGNTYEQYF. CDR3 in DNA: TGTGCCAGCAGCGTAGCGGGGACAGGGAATACCTACGAGCAGTACTTC.

This clonotype was picked up a small number of times. J is TRBJ2-2 and V is TRBV4-2; 9 positions match TRBD2. The germline CDR1 and CDR2 sequences are LGHNA and YNFKEQ. Trimming removed 2 bases from V and 1 base from J; junction bases left unmatched: 11. The CDR3 runs 19 residues. The CDR3 is CASSQTSGPTLENTGELFF. Written as DNA, the CDR3 is TGTGCCAGCAGCCAAACTAGCGGGCCGACCCTTGAGAACACCGGGGAGCTGTTTTTT.

This clonotype has just a few counts. J is TRBJ2-1 and V is TRBV27; D not certain. V was shortened by 7 bases and J by 2 bases, with 18 bases between the two germline ends. The CDR3 has 16 amino acids. CDR1 is MNHEY, CDR2 SMNVEV, per germline (reference sequence). CDR3 loop: CASTGFGSLAYNEQFF. The CDR3 DNA follows: TGTGCCAGCACCGGGTTCGGGTCTCTAGCCTACAATGAGCAGTTCTTC.

This clonotype appeared a few times. The rearrangement joins TRBV20-1 to TRBJ2-7; TRBD1 might be the D (8 bases). Trimming left V 6 bases short and J 6 bases short, with 12 bases between. This CDR3 spans 11 amino acids. CDR1 is DFQATT, CDR2 SNEGSKA, per germline (reference sequence). CDR3 amino acids: CSATGGAEQYF. CDR3 DNA sequence: TGCAGTGCAACAGGGGGGGCCGAGCAGTACTTC.

The chain joins TRBV20-1 to TRBJ2-5; a possible D gene is TRBD2 (6 bases). Germline loops: CDR1 DFQATT, CDR2 SNEGSKA (reference sequence). CDR3 size: 16 residues. V was shortened by 0 bases and J by 0 bases, with 14 bases between the two germline ends. The CDR3 region is CSARDFMGGDQETQYF. CDR3 in DNA: TGCAGTGCTAGAGATTTTATGGGAGGAGACCAAGAGACCCAGTACTTC.